This T cell receptor beta chain came from a study of cytomegalovirus exposure and HLA in healthy donors. Study-level results: When a later analysis compared HLA-associated TCR beta chains with equally common others, the HLA-associated chains turned out to be more clonally expanded and to have lower generation probabilities.

CDR1 is SGDLS and CDR2 is YYNGEE in the germline V gene. CDR3 length: 13 amino acids. Trimming left V 0 bases short and J 3 bases short, with 7 bases between. PCR involved 60 Vbeta and 13 Jbeta primers. The assay was immunoSEQ multiplex PCR, and TCRdb's table has in-frame clones only and misses some. This sample yields fewer than 110,000 clones, of which 77% are seen a single time; 3.5% to 5% belongs to the top ten. With respect to this clone: Its cognate antigen is unknown.

The source is a male donor in good health and CMV-seronegative. V is TRBV9 and J is TRBJ2-7; tentatively, D is TRBD2 (6 bases). The source material was PBMCs. The CDR3 loop reads CASSVEGLYEQYF. CDR3 bases: TGTGCCAGCAGCGTAGAGGGACTCTACGAGCAGTACTTC.